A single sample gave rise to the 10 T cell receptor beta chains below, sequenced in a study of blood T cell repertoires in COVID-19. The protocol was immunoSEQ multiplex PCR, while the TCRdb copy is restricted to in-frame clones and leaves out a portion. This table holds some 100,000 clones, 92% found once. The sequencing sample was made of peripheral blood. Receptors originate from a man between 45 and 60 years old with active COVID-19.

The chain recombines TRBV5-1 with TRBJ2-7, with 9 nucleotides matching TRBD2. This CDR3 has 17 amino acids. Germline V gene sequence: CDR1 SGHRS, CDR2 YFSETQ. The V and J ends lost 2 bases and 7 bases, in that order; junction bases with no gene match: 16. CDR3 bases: TGCGCCAGCAGCTTTAAGATAGCGGGAGACCCTATGGGGGAGCAGTACTTC. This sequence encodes CASSFKIAGDPMGEQYF.

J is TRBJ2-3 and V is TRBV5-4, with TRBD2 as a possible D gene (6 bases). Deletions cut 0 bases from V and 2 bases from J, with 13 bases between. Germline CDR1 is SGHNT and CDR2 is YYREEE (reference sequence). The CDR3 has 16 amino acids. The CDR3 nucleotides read TGTGCCAGCAGCTTGGGTCCTAGCGCGCTCACAGATACGCAGTATTTT. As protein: CASSLGPSALTDTQYF.

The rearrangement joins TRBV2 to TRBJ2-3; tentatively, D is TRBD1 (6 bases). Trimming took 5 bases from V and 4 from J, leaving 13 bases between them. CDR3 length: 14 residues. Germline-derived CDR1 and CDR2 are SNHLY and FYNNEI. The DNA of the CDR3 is TGTGCCAGCAGTCAAGGGGGAGTGGCAGATACGCAGTATTTT. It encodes CASSQGGVADTQYF.

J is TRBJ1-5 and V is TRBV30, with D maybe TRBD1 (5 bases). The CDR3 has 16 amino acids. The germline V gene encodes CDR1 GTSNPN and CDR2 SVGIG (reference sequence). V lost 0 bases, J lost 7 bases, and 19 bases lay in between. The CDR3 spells CAWSVGGRASEQPQHF. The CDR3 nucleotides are TGTGCCTGGAGTGTGGGGGGAAGGGCTTCGGAACAGCCCCAGCATTTT.

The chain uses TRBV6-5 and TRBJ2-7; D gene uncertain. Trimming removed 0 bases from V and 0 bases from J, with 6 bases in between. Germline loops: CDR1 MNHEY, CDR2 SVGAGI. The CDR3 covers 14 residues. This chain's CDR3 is CASSYSRSSYEQYF. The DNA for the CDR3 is TGTGCCAGCAGTTACTCGAGAAGCTCCTACGAGCAGTACTTC.

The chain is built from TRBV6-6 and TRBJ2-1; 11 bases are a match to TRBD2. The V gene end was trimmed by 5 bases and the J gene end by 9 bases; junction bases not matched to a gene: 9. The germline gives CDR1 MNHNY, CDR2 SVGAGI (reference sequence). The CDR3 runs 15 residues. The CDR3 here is CASSKNSGRVVEQFF. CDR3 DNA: TGTGCCAGCAGTAAAAATAGCGGGAGGGTTGTTGAGCAGTTCTTC.

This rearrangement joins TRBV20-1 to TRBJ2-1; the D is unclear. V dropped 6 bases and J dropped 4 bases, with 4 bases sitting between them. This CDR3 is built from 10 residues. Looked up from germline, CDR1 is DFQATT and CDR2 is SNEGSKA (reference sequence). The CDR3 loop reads CSAGYNEQFF. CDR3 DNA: TGCAGTGCCGGTTACAATGAGCAGTTCTTC.

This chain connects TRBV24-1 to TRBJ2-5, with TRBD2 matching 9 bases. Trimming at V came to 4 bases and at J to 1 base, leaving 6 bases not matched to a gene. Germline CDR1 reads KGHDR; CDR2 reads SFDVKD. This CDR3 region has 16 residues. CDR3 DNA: TGTGCCACCAGTGACCTGACTAGCGGAGCCCAAGAGACCCAGTACTTC. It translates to CATSDLTSGAQETQYF.

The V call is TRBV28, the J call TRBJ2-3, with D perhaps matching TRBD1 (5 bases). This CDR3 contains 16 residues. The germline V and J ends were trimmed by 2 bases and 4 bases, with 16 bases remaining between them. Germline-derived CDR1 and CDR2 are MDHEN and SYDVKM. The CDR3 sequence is CASSLPAPQGPDTQYF. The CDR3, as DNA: TGTGCCAGCAGTTTACCCGCGCCCCAGGGCCCAGATACGCAGTATTTT.

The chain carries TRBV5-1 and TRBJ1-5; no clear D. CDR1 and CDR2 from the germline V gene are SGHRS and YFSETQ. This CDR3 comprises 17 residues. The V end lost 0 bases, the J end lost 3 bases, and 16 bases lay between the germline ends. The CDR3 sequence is CASSLDPGGQINQPQHF. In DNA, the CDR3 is TGCGCCAGCAGCTTGGACCCCGGAGGGCAGATCAATCAGCCCCAGCATTTT. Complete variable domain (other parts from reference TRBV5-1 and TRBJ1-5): KAGVTQTPRYLIKTRGQQVTLSCSPISGHRSVSWYQQTPGQGLQFLFEYFSETQRNKGNFPGRFSGRQFSNSRSEMNVSTLELGDSALYLCASSLDPGGQINQPQHFGDGTRLSIL.